The 5 T cell receptor beta chains below all came from one sample that was sequenced in a study of blood T cells in healthy people across ages. Sample-barcoded 5' priming and a J-beta primer mix drove a second PCR of 7 to 11 cycles. TCRdb independently ran MiXCR on the 5' RACE reads; one entry per CDR3 protein. The sample shows hundreds of thousands of distinct CDR3 sequences, under 30% of them seen only once. These data also featured in a second study, about T cells of mothers and their children.

Sequenced material: blood. All receptors derive from a boy aged 10-17 years in good health.

The V call is TRBV9, the J call TRBJ2-5; maybe TRBD1 (7 bases). Per germline, CDR1 SGDLS and CDR2 YYNGEE. The CDR3 has 15 amino acids. Between the trimmed V and J ends, which lost 3 bases and 5 bases, there was a span of 17 bases. The CDR3 sequence: CASSGGGGAWETQYF. Here the CDR3 DNA reads TGTGCCAGCAGCGGAGGAGGGGGCGCTTGGGAGACCCAGTACTTC.

V usage is TRBV19 and J usage is TRBJ2-2, with 8 bases lining up with TRBD1. Germline CDR1 LNHDA, CDR2 SQIVND (reference sequence). This CDR3 comprises 15 residues. V shed 1 base, J shed 7 bases, and the junction held 5 bases outside the gene matches. The CDR3: CASSIGTGRRGELFF. In DNA, the CDR3 is TGTGCCAGTAGTATAGGGACAGGGCGACGCGGGGAGCTGTTTTTT.

This clonotype appeared a few times. The chain is built from TRBV20-1 and TRBJ2-5; TRBD1 agrees at 9 bases. The V segment lost 6 bases and the J segment 5 bases; nucleotides outside the gene matches: 10. CDR1 DFQATT and CDR2 SNEGSKA come from the germline V gene (reference sequence). This CDR3 has 14 amino acids. The CDR3 coding sequence is TGCAGTGCCCGAACCGGGACAGGGCGGGAGACCCAGTACTTC. Its protein is CSARTGTGRETQYF.

The chain couples TRBV6-5 to TRBJ1-3; D uncertain. CDR1 and CDR2 (germline): MNHEY, SVGAGI. The CDR3 totals 14 residues. With 2 bases removed from V and 9 bases from J, the gap between germline ends came to 14 bases. The CDR3 reads CASSYLGPDGTIYF. The CDR3 coding sequence is TGTGCCAGCAGTTACCTAGGACCCGACGGCACCATATATTTT.

The chain uses TRBV6-2 or TRBV6-3 and TRBJ2-4; D gene uncertain. The CDR3 loop spans 11 amino acids. Trimming pared 8 bases from V and 5 bases from J, leaving 7 bases between. CDR1 and CDR2 from the germline V gene are MNHEY and SVGEGT. DNA for the CDR3: TGTGCCAGCCAAAAGGAAAACATTCAGTACTTC. Translation: CASQKENIQYF.